A single sample is the source of the 13 T cell receptor beta chains below, sequenced in a study of graft-versus-host responses after intestinal transplantation. The method was immunoSEQ multiplex PCR; TCRdb's version includes in-frame clones alone and lacks a portion of them. The sample yields 100,000 or so clones, roughly 90% seen once. For these TCRs, the target antigens are not known. The source material was unstimulated CD4+ T cells sorted from spleen or lymph node cells, sampled before intestinal transplant. The receptors come from a human donor who received an intestinal transplant.

This rearrangement joins TRBV7-6 to TRBJ2-2; 8 bases are shared with TRBD2. Germline CDR1 SGHVS, CDR2 FNYEAQ. This CDR3 has 17 amino acids. V lost 3 bases, J lost 5 bases, and 11 bases stayed unmatched. CDR3 sequence reads: CASSFVGAGTSTGELFF. The CDR3 DNA reads as TGTGCCAGCAGCTTTGTTGGGGCCGGGACTAGTACCGGGGAGCTGTTTTTT. The variable domain in full, with the rest retrieved from reference TRBV7-6 and TRBJ2-2, is GAGVSQSPRYKVTKRGQDVALRCDPISGHVSLYWYRQALGQGPEFLTYFNYEAQQDKSGLPNDRFSAERPEGSISTLTIQRTEQRDSAMYRCASSFVGAGTSTGELFFGEGSRLTVL.

This chain uses TRBV10-1 with TRBJ2-1; 10 bases map to TRBD2. The germline V gene encodes CDR1 WNHNN and CDR2 SYGVQD (reference sequence). The trim removed 6 bases at V and 0 bases at J, leaving 5 bases unmatched. The CDR3 runs 16 residues. In DNA form, the CDR3 reads TGCGCCAGCAGCAGCGGGGGGGGTACCTCCTACAATGAGCAGTTCTTC. The encoded protein is CASSSGGGTSYNEQFF.

J is TRBJ2-1 and V is TRBV10-2; 10 nucleotides match TRBD2. CDR1 WSHSY and CDR2 SAAADI come from the germline V gene. The J segment lost 12 bases and the V segment lost 6 bases, leaving 14 bases of the junction unmatched. This CDR3 has 15 amino acids. The DNA of the CDR3 is TGCGCCAGCAGCCCTCAAGCGGGGGGGCAACACAGGCAGTTCTTC. This sequence encodes CASSPQAGGQHRQFF.

The chain recombines TRBV25-1 with TRBJ2-7; 7 bases are a match to TRBD1. Trimming at V came to 8 bases and at J to 3 bases, leaving 4 bases not matched to a gene. The CDR3 runs to 12 residues. Germline V gene lookup returns CDR1 MGHDK and CDR2 SYGVNS. The CDR3 loop reads CASAQGDYEQYF. CDR3 nucleotides: TGTGCCAGCGCCCAGGGGGACTACGAGCAGTACTTC.

This chain connects TRBV15 to TRBJ1-4; 7 bases agree with TRBD1. J gave up 7 bases and V 0 bases, and 5 bases lay outside the gene matches. The CDR3 totals 15 residues. Per the germline V gene, CDR1 is LNHNV and CDR2 is YYDKDF (reference sequence). CDR3 amino acids: CATSRDNTGVEKLFF. As DNA, the CDR3 is TGTGCCACCAGCAGAGATAACACAGGGGTTGAAAAACTGTTTTTT. The complete variable domain, with remaining parts taken from reference TRBV15 and TRBJ1-4, reads DAMVIQNPRYQVTQFGKPVTLSCSQTLNHNVMYWYQQKSSQAPKLLFHYYDKDFNNEADTPDNFQSRRPNTSFCFLDIRSPGLGDTAMYLCATSRDNTGVEKLFFGSGTQLSVL.

The chain is built from TRBV19 and TRBJ2-3, with 10 bases matching TRBD2. This CDR3 is built from 17 residues. V lost 4 bases and J lost 8; bases outside the gene matches: 15. The germline CDR1 and CDR2 sequences are LNHDA and SQIVND (reference sequence). CDR3 DNA sequence: TGTGCCAGTAGTACCCCCGCCTACCTAGCGGGAGCTGGTACGCAGTATTTT. Protein product: CASSTPAYLAGAGTQYF.

The V call is TRBV18, the J call TRBJ1-1, with a weak D call TRBD1 (5 bases). Germline loops: CDR1 KGHSH, CDR2 LQKENI. V dropped 5 bases and J dropped 1 base, with 11 bases sitting between them. CDR3 size: 14 residues. CDR3: CASSTGGQNTEAFF. The DNA of the CDR3 is TGTGCCAGCTCAACGGGGGGTCAGAACACTGAAGCTTTCTTT.

This chain joins TRBV4-2 and TRBJ1-4; tentatively, D is TRBD1 (5 bases). CDR3 length equals 17 residues. Germline CDR1 LGHNA, CDR2 YNFKEQ. The V and J ends lost 0 bases and 5 bases respectively, with 16 bases between them. The CDR3 DNA reads TGTGCCAGCAGCCAAGACCCCGTCCAGGGCCCAAATGAAAAACTGTTTTTT. It translates to CASSQDPVQGPNEKLFF.

This chain connects TRBV13 to TRBJ1-1; TRBD1 is a possible D gene (6 bases). The CDR3 totals 17 residues. The germline V gene encodes CDR1 PRHDT and CDR2 FYEKMQ (reference sequence). The ends were cut back, 2 bases at V and 0 bases at J, with 16 bases in the middle. CDR3 amino acids: CASSLRGKRQVNTEAFF. The CDR3 DNA is TGTGCCAGCAGCTTAAGAGGCAAGCGACAGGTGAACACTGAAGCTTTCTTT.

The V gene is TRBV15, the J gene TRBJ2-7; a possible D gene is TRBD1 (6 bases). The CDR3 is made up of 15 amino acids. Deletions cut 5 bases from V and 5 bases from J, with 19 bases between. The germline V gene has CDR1 LNHNV and CDR2 YYDKDF (reference sequence). The CDR3 sequence is CATSSLTHRAHEQYF. The CDR3 coding sequence is TGTGCCACCAGCTCACTAACCCACAGGGCCCACGAGCAGTACTTC.

This chain links TRBV9 with TRBJ2-3; TRBD2 matches at 7 bases. Unmatched junction bases numbered 16, after V lost 2 bases and J lost 10 bases. The CDR3 is 16 amino acids. Germline-derived CDR1 and CDR2 are SGDLS and YYNGEE. CDR3 amino acids: CASSVGAPLANPAQYF. The CDR3 region has the DNA TGTGCCAGCAGCGTCGGGGCTCCACTAGCGAACCCGGCGCAGTATTTT.

The chain joins TRBV10-1 to TRBJ2-1; tentative D call: TRBD1 (5 bases). Germline CDR1 and CDR2: WNHNN and SYGVQD (reference sequence). The CDR3 has 13 residues. V lost 6 bases and J lost 8, with 14 bases in between. For the CDR3, the DNA is TGCGCCAGCAGCGGGCCTACCAGGGATGAGCAGTTCTTC. It encodes CASSGPTRDEQFF.

The V call is TRBV2, the J call TRBJ2-1; 9 bases match TRBD1. Trimming cost V 7 bases and J 7 bases; bases outside gene matches: 11. This CDR3 has 15 amino acids. Per germline, CDR1 SNHLY and CDR2 FYNNEI. This CDR3 reads CASKKSGQGWNEQFF. The CDR3 DNA reads TGTGCCAGCAAAAAGTCGGGACAGGGCTGGAATGAGCAGTTCTTC.